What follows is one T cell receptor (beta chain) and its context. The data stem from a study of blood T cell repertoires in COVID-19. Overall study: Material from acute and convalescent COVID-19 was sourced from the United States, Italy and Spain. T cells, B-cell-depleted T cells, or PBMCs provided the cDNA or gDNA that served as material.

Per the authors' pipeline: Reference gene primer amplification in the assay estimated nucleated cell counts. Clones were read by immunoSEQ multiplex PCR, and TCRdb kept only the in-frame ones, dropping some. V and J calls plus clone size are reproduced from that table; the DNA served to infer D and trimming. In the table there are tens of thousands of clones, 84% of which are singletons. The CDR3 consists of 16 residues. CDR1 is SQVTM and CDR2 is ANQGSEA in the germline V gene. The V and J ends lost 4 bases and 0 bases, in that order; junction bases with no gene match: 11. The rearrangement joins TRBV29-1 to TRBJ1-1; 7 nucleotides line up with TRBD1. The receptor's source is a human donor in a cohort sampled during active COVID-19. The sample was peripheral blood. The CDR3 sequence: CSVARGVPSMNTEAFF. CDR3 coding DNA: TGCAGCGTTGCCAGGGGGGTTCCCTCTATGAACACTGAAGCTTTCTTT.